This T cell receptor (beta chain) was captured in a study of a mutant IDH1 vaccine in newly diagnosed glioma. As concerns this clone: Antigen: not known.

Described time point: week 35, safety follow-up. Doses consisted of 300 ug of mutant IDH1 20-mer peptide each, paired with topical imiquimod. Administration of eight vaccinations to patients took place in weeks 1, 3, 5, 7, 11, 15, 19, 23. Profiled with immunoSEQ multiplex PCR; TCRdb holds only in-frame clones, not every one. The sample shows tens of thousands of clones, 70% to 90% of them seen only once. The sequencing here drew on PBMCs, taken from a glioma patient whose treatment included an IDH1 peptide vaccine. This sequence was found in a man aged 25-45 years with glioma.

The CDR3 coding sequence is TGTGCCTGGAGCAGGGAGTCACAAGAGACCCAGTACTTC. It specifies CAWSRESQETQYF. V is TRBV30 and J is TRBJ2-5; D assignment may be TRBD1 or TRBD2 (5 bases each). Trimming shortened V by 3 bases and J by 2 bases, and 10 bases separated the two germline ends. The CDR3 is 13 residues long. The V gene's germline CDR1 is GTSNPN and CDR2 SVGIG (reference sequence).